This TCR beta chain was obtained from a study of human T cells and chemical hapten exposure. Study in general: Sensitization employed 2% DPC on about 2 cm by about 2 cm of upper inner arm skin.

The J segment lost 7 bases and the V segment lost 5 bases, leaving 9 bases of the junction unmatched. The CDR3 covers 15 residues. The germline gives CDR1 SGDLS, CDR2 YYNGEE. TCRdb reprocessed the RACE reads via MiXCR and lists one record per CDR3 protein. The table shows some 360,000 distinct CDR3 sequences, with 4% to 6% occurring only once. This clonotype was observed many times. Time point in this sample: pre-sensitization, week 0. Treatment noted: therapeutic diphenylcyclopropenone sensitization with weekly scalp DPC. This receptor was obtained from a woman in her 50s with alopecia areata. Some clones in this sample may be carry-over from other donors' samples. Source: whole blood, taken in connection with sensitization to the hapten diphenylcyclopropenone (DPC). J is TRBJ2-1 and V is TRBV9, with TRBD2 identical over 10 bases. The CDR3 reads CASSTSGITTNEQFF. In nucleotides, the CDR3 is TGTGCCAGCAGTACTAGCGGGATAACTACAAATGAGCAGTTCTTC.